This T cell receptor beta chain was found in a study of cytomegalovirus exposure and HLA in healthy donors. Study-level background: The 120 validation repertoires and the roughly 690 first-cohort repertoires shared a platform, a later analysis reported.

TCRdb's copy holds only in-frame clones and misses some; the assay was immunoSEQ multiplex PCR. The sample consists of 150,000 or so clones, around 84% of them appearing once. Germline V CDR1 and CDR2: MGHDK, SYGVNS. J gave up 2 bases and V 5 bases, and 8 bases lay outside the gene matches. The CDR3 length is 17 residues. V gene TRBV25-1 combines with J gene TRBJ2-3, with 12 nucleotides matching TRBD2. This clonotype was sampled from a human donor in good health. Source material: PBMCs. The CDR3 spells CASSRRLAGGITDTQYF. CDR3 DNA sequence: TGTGCCAGCAGTCGCCGGCTAGCGGGAGGGATCACAGATACGCAGTATTTT.